One T cell receptor beta chain is described in this entry. This sample was included in a study of CD8 T cells in Susac syndrome. Reverse transcription of about 0.45 to 1 ug RNA used random hexamers. TCRdb itself ran the immunoSEQ multiplex PCR reads through MiXCR, one entry per CDR3 protein. The profile shows around 150,000 distinct CDR3 sequences, 94% of them singletons. What was sequenced was CD8+ T cells from PBMCs. The receptor's source is a human donor in good health.

In DNA, the CDR3 is TGTGCCAGCAGTTTATCGAGGAAAAACACTGAAGCTTTCTTT. Residues: CASSLSRKNTEAFF. V usage is TRBV27 and J usage is TRBJ1-1; unclear D gene. Germline V gene lookup returns CDR1 MNHEY and CDR2 SMNVEV (reference sequence). Trimming removed 0 bases from V and 2 bases from J, with 7 bases in between. The CDR3 contains 14 residues.